What follows are 25 T cell receptor beta chains derived from one specimen sequenced in a study of radiation and T cells in renal cell carcinoma. The sample's time point: blood 4 weeks post-SBRT, at nephrectomy. Treatment in this sample: 15 Gy SBRT to primary tumor, nephrectomy 4 weeks later. TCRdb's table, derived via immunoSEQ multiplex PCR, lists solely in-frame clones and lacks some. The sample carries around 140,000 clones, roughly 90% recorded once. The sample was blood, taken from a patient whose treatment included radiotherapy and nephrectomy. The origin of the receptors is a woman aged 45-65 years with renal cell carcinoma.

This chain links TRBV18 with TRBJ1-1; D possibly corresponds to TRBD1 (5 bases). The germline V gene encodes CDR1 KGHSH and CDR2 LQKENI. The V end was cut by 3 bases, the J end by 1 base, with 15 bases between. The CDR3 runs to 16 residues. The DNA for the CDR3 is TGTGCCAGCTCACCCGGGACGGGGATCGCGAACACTGAAGCTTTCTTT. It encodes CASSPGTGIANTEAFF.

The V call is TRBV4-2, the J call TRBJ2-7, with no clear D. The CDR3 sequence is 15 residues long. Germline V lookup: CDR1 LGHNA, CDR2 YNFKEQ. Trimming took off 0 bases at V and 2 bases at J, with 11 bases between the two ends. The DNA for the CDR3 is TGTGCCAGCAGCCAAGAAACAGACTCTACCTACGAGCAGTACTTC. This encodes CASSQETDSTYEQYF.

The V call is TRBV7-2, the J call TRBJ1-3, with unresolved D. Germline loops: CDR1 SGHTA, CDR2 FQGNSA. The length of the CDR3 is 14 residues. Trimming took off 1 base at V and 7 bases at J, with 11 bases between the two ends. Here the CDR3 reads CASSLERERNTIYF. CDR3 DNA: TGTGCCAGCAGCTTAGAAAGGGAAAGGAACACCATATATTTT.

Of note for this clone: The same CDR3 arises from other DNA sequences in this sample as well. The chain employs TRBV5-6 and TRBJ2-7; the match to TRBD1 covers 7 bases. The junction had 4 bases not matched to a gene; V was cut back by 4 bases and J by 3 bases. CDR1 is SGHDT, CDR2 YYEEEE, per germline. The CDR3 covers 13 residues. CDR3 nucleotides: TGTGCCAGCAGCCCGACAGGGCGCTACGAGCAGTACTTC. This gives the protein CASSPTGRYEQYF.

The chain couples TRBV4-3 to TRBJ1-3, with D uncertain. This CDR3 region has 15 residues. Germline values: CDR1 LGHNA, CDR2 YSLEER. The V end was cut by 0 bases, the J end by 4 bases, with 10 bases between. The CDR3 DNA sequence: TGCGCCAGCAGCCAAGATGAGAGGTCCGGAAACACCATATATTTT. Protein product: CASSQDERSGNTIYF.

As concerns this clone: The sample contains more than one DNA sequence encoding this CDR3. The J gene is TRBJ1-4, the V gene TRBV5-1, with a possible D match to TRBD1 (6 bases). Between the trimmed V and J ends, which lost 5 bases and 0 bases, there was a span of 14 bases. This CDR3 has 16 amino acids. Germline CDR1 is SGHRS and CDR2 is YFSETQ. CDR3 residues: CASSSGGGATNEKLFF. As DNA, the CDR3 is TGCGCCAGCAGTTCGGGGGGCGGCGCAACTAATGAAAAACTGTTTTTT.

V is TRBV28 and J is TRBJ2-2; the D call may be TRBD1 or TRBD2 (7 bases each). The CDR3 is made up of 15 amino acids. Deletions cut 6 bases from V and 2 bases from J, with 13 bases between. Germline loops: CDR1 MDHEN, CDR2 SYDVKM. CDR3 protein: CASSRQGLNTGELFF. In DNA, the CDR3 is TGTGCCAGCAGCAGACAGGGACTAAACACCGGGGAGCTGTTTTTT.

This chain uses TRBV5-1 with TRBJ2-3; possibly TRBD1 for D (6 bases). The germline V gene has CDR1 SGHRS and CDR2 YFSETQ. CDR3 length: 15 residues. V lost 5 bases to trimming and J lost 0 bases, with 13 bases between them. The CDR3, as DNA: TGCGCCAGCAGAGAACAGGGTACTAGCACAGATACGCAGTATTTT. Translation: CASREQGTSTDTQYF.

This chain connects TRBV19 to TRBJ1-4; D may be TRBD1 (5 bases). CDR1 and CDR2 (germline): LNHDA, SQIVND (reference sequence). V was cut by 3 bases and J by 8 bases, with 13 bases left in between. The CDR3 has 14 amino acids. CDR3 sequence reads: CASSIVRGSEKLFF. CDR3 coding DNA: TGTGCCAGTAGTATTGTGAGGGGTTCCGAAAAACTGTTTTTT.

This chain connects TRBV27 to TRBJ1-4; D gene unclear. The germline V and J ends were trimmed by 5 bases and 6 bases, with 10 bases remaining between them. The germline gives CDR1 MNHEY, CDR2 SMNVEV (reference sequence). The CDR3 has 13 residues. The CDR3 is CASSPEADEKLFF. In DNA form, the CDR3 reads TGTGCCAGCAGTCCTGAGGCCGATGAAAAACTGTTTTTT.

CDR3 loop: CASSFSYEQYF. CDR3 nucleotide sequence: TGTGCCAGCAGCTTCTCCTACGAGCAGTACTTC. The chain is built from TRBV5-8 and TRBJ2-7; no clear D gene. The V and J ends lost 2 bases and 0 bases respectively, with 0 bases between them. CDR3 size: 11 residues. CDR1 SGHTS and CDR2 YDEGEE come from the germline V gene.

The chain employs TRBV28 and TRBJ1-2; D gene unclear. The V gene lost 8 bases and the J gene lost 2 bases, with 9 bases spanning the gap. CDR1 and CDR2 (germline): MDHEN, SYDVKM. The CDR3 runs to 12 residues. This CDR3 is CASLGNNYGYTF. For the CDR3, the DNA is TGTGCCAGCCTGGGGAACAACTATGGCTACACCTTC.

This sequence joins TRBV9 and TRBJ1-1; perhaps TRBD1 as D (5 bases). The V end was cut by 0 bases, the J end by 8 bases, with 17 bases between. There are 15 residues in the CDR3. Germline V gene lookup returns CDR1 SGDLS and CDR2 YYNGEE. The CDR3 is CASSVVGGVADEAFF. Here the CDR3 DNA reads TGTGCCAGCAGCGTAGTTGGGGGTGTAGCGGACGAAGCTTTCTTT. Full variable domain (remainder filled in from reference TRBV9 and TRBJ1-1): DSGVTQTPKHLITATGQRVTLRCSPRSGDLSVYWYQQSLDQGLQFLIQYYNGEERAKGNILERFSAQQFPDLHSELNLSSLELGDSALYFCASSVVGGVADEAFFGQGTRLTVV.

The chain carries TRBV19 and TRBJ1-5; possibly TRBD1 for D (6 bases). There are 14 residues in the CDR3. Germline V gene data show CDR1 as LNHDA and CDR2 as SQIVND (reference sequence). The V and J ends lost 5 bases and 4 bases respectively, with 12 bases between them. In DNA, the CDR3 is TGTGCCAGTAGTTTAATAGGGGGAAATCAGCCCCAGCATTTT. As protein: CASSLIGGNQPQHF. The whole variable domain, remainder taken from reference TRBV19 and TRBJ1-5, is DGGITQSPKYLFRKEGQNVTLSCEQNLNHDAMYWYRQDPGQGLRLIYYSQIVNDFQKGDIAEGYSVSREKKESFPLTVTSAQKNPTAFYLCASSLIGGNQPQHFGDGTRLSIL.

The chain has TRBV4-1 and TRBJ2-7; D remains unclear. V lost 4 bases, J lost 4 bases, and 14 bases lay in between. CDR1 and CDR2 from the germline V gene are MGHRA and YSYEKL. There are 14 residues in the CDR3. The chain's CDR3 is CASSRLPLGYEQYF. CDR3 bases: TGCGCCAGCAGCCGATTACCCCTAGGGTACGAGCAGTACTTC.

This chain links TRBV5-1 with TRBJ1-4, with 7 bases identical to TRBD1. The CDR3 contains 18 residues. Looked up from germline, CDR1 is SGHRS and CDR2 is YFSETQ. V lost 2 bases, J lost 0 bases, and 10 bases stayed unmatched. The CDR3 sequence: CASSLRWTGRATNEKLFF. The CDR3 nucleotides read TGCGCCAGCAGCTTAAGATGGACAGGACGAGCAACTAATGAAAAACTGTTTTTT.

The CDR3 loop is CASSPQETQYF. In DNA form, the CDR3 reads TGCGCCAGCAGTCCCCAAGAGACCCAGTACTTC. The chain carries TRBV10-2 and TRBJ2-5; D ambiguous. This CDR3 has 11 residues. Germline CDR1 reads WSHSY; CDR2 reads SAAADI. With 5 bases removed from V and 1 base from J, the gap between germline ends came to 2 bases.

CDR3 coding DNA: TGTGCCATCAGGGGACAGGGAAGCAATCAGCCCCAGCATTTT. It encodes CAIRGQGSNQPQHF. The gene calls are TRBV10-3 and TRBJ1-5; 9 bases map to TRBD1. Germline CDR1 reads ENHRY; CDR2 reads SYGVKD. The length of the CDR3 is 14 residues. Losses at the gene ends were 6 bases for V and 1 base for J; bases not matched to a gene: 1.

This rearrangement joins TRBV9 to TRBJ2-1; D is possibly TRBD1 (5 bases). Germline assignment: CDR1 SGDLS and CDR2 YYNGEE. The V end was cut by 2 bases, the J end by 8 bases, with 14 bases between. The CDR3 extends over 14 amino acids. The CDR3 bases are TGTGCCAGCAGCGTCAGGGTCACGCCCCATGAGCAGTTCTTC. As protein: CASSVRVTPHEQFF.

The rearrangement links TRBV28 to TRBJ1-1; no reliable D call. The germline V and J ends were trimmed by 2 bases and 1 base, with 11 bases remaining between them. CDR1 and CDR2 (germline): MDHEN, SYDVKM. This CDR3 spans 15 amino acids. In DNA, the CDR3 is TGTGCCAGCAGTTTAAAAGAAAAGGGGAACACTGAAGCTTTCTTT. Residues: CASSLKEKGNTEAFF.

The chain combines TRBV19 with TRBJ2-3, with 7 bases fitting TRBD1. The CDR3 is 14 residues long. CDR1 LNHDA and CDR2 SQIVND come from the germline V gene (reference sequence). V was pared by 5 bases and J by 9 bases, with 11 bases of the junction left unmatched. The CDR3 loop reads CASSSRAGTVTQYF. CDR3 DNA: TGTGCCAGTAGTTCTCGAGCCGGGACAGTGACGCAGTATTTT.

This clone was recorded once. The chain recombines TRBV18 with TRBJ1-4; a weak D match, TRBD1 (5 bases). Germline lookup yields CDR1 KGHSH and CDR2 LQKENI. There are 14 residues in the CDR3. The V end lost 5 bases, the J end lost 3 bases, and 10 bases lay between the germline ends. CDR3 sequence reads: CASSIGTSNEKLFF. DNA for the CDR3: TGTGCCAGCTCAATAGGGACCTCTAATGAAAAACTGTTTTTT.

The CDR3 DNA reads as TGTGCCAGCAGCCCATCTGCAGGGCCCTATGGCTACACCTTC. Amino acids: CASSPSAGPYGYTF. The chain links TRBV7-2 to TRBJ1-2; D possibly corresponds to TRBD1 (5 bases). V shed 5 bases and J shed 4 bases, with 14 bases lying between them. CDR1 is SGHTA, CDR2 FQGNSA, per germline. This CDR3 has 14 residues.

The V gene is TRBV5-1, the J gene TRBJ2-2; D not resolved. Between the trimmed V and J ends, which lost 2 bases and 1 base, there was a span of 12 bases. This CDR3 is 16 amino acids long. Per the germline V gene, CDR1 is SGHRS and CDR2 is YFSETQ. CDR3 protein: CASSLLVQENTGELFF. The CDR3, as DNA: TGCGCCAGCAGCTTACTTGTTCAGGAGAACACCGGGGAGCTGTTTTTT.

J is TRBJ1-4 and V is TRBV28; no clear D. The germline V and J ends were trimmed by 5 bases and 8 bases, with 12 bases remaining between them. The length of the CDR3 is 13 residues. Per the germline V gene, CDR1 is MDHEN and CDR2 is SYDVKM. CDR3 residues: CASSPTLREKLFF. The CDR3 nucleotides read TGTGCCAGCAGTCCAACCCTGAGAGAAAAACTGTTTTTT.